This TCR beta chain derives from a study of T cell responses to AZD1222 COVID-19 vaccine. Study-level findings and limits: CD4 TCRs associated with vaccination spanned spike, dominating at 160-218 and 743-854. Spike-specific TCR breadth and depth both grew after two AZD1222 doses. Without day 14 samples, only post-peak T cell repertoires were studied.

Unmatched junction bases numbered 1, after V lost 3 bases and J lost 0 bases. CDR3 length: 14 residues. The germline gives CDR1 KGHSH, CDR2 LQKENI. Regarding this clone: Its cognate antigen is unknown.

Profiled with immunoSEQ multiplex PCR; TCRdb holds only in-frame clones, not every one. This table has over 75,000 clones, around 91% appearing once. The material sequenced was peripheral blood, taken 28 days after the second AZD1222 dose. The chain couples TRBV18 to TRBJ2-5; 7 bases line up with TRBD2. This TCR was sampled from an adult who received the AZD1222 COVID-19 vaccine. CDR3 sequence (DNA): TGTGCCAGCTCACCTACTAGCGACCAAGAGACCCAGTACTTC. It codes for CASSPTSDQETQYF.